The 10 T cell receptor beta chains reported below all come from one sample, sequenced in a study of human T cells and chemical hapten exposure. Regarding time point: patch test 1, 2 weeks after DPC sensitization. Treatment denoted: therapeutic diphenylcyclopropenone sensitization with weekly scalp DPC. It was unfractionated whole blood from which total RNA was extracted. TCRdb itself ran the RACE reads through MiXCR, one entry per CDR3 protein. Of tens of thousands of distinct CDR3 sequences listed, 9.5% to 12% are singletons. Sequencing was performed on whole blood, taken in connection with sensitization to the hapten diphenylcyclopropenone (DPC). All receptors derive from a woman in her forties with alopecia areata. Some clones in this sample may be carry-over from other donors' samples.

Many counts were recorded for this clonotype. The chain recombines TRBV7-9 with TRBJ1-5; the D gene is possibly TRBD1 (6 bases). Germline V gives CDR1 SEHNR, CDR2 FQNEAQ (reference sequence). The CDR3 is made up of 12 amino acids. V lost 11 bases and J 2 bases, leaving 10 bases between the germline ends. The CDR3 sequence: CADGQRNQPQHF. The CDR3 DNA sequence: TGTGCCGACGGACAGCGCAATCAGCCCCAGCATTTT.

This clonotype was seen repeatedly, ten times or more. The V and J genes are TRBV12-5 and TRBJ1-1, with a tentative D call TRBD1 (5 bases). Per germline, CDR1 LGHNT and CDR2 FRNRAP. Trimming took 5 bases from V and 4 from J, leaving 11 bases between them. The CDR3 covers 13 residues. CDR3 sequence reads: CASGPKRGTEAFF. The CDR3 DNA is TGTGCTAGTGGTCCAAAAAGGGGCACTGAAGCTTTCTTT.

V gene TRBV6-2 or TRBV6-3 combines with J gene TRBJ2-7; 10 nucleotides agree with TRBD2. The CDR3 covers 14 residues. J was trimmed by 1 base and V by 6 bases; bases with no gene match: 3. In germline, CDR1 is MNHEY, CDR2 SVGEGT. The chain's CDR3 is CASRLAGISYEQYF. CDR3 in DNA: TGTGCCAGCAGACTAGCGGGGATATCCTACGAGCAGTACTTC.

In this sample, this clonotype turned up a few times. V usage is TRBV6-6 and J usage is TRBJ1-2, with a tentative D call TRBD1 (5 bases). Germline V gene lookup returns CDR1 MNHNY and CDR2 SVGAGI (reference sequence). V was shortened by 7 bases and J by 5 bases, with 17 bases between the two germline ends. The CDR3 runs 14 residues. CDR3 bases: TGTGCCAGCATTATAGAGAGACGGGGGTATGGCTACACCTTC. Amino acids: CASIIERRGYGYTF.

This sequence joins TRBV7-9 and TRBJ2-3, with D perhaps TRBD2 (5 bases). The CDR3 runs 15 residues. The germline CDR1 and CDR2 sequences are SEHNR and FQNEAQ (reference sequence). V lost 1 base to trimming and J lost 2 bases, with 10 bases between them. The CDR3 DNA is TGTGCCAGCAGCTTAGGAGGGCACCCCACAGATACGCAGTATTTT. Amino acid sequence: CASSLGGHPTDTQYF.

This chain links TRBV20-1 with TRBJ2-3; a possible D gene is TRBD1 (6 bases). This CDR3 is 14 amino acids long. Germline V lookup: CDR1 DFQATT, CDR2 SNEGSKA (reference sequence). Trimming stripped 0 bases from V and 5 bases from J, with 12 bases between. CDR3: CSARDSGGGDTQYF. DNA for the CDR3: TGCAGTGCTAGAGATTCTGGGGGCGGAGATACGCAGTATTTT.

This clonotype was found many times. The chain has TRBV4-2 and TRBJ2-2; D is unclear. V dropped 4 bases and J dropped 0 bases, with 0 bases sitting between them. The V gene's germline CDR1 is LGHNA and CDR2 YNFKEQ. The CDR3 sequence is 12 residues long. CDR3 protein: CASSPNTGELFF. The CDR3 region has the DNA TGTGCCAGCAGCCCGAACACCGGGGAGCTGTTTTTT.

This clonotype was found a few times. The chain carries TRBV27 and TRBJ2-7, with D perhaps being TRBD1 or TRBD2 (5 bases each). The CDR3 consists of 14 residues. Looked up from germline, CDR1 is MNHEY and CDR2 is SMNVEV (reference sequence). V was cut by 6 bases and J by 0 bases, with 12 bases left in between. Here the CDR3 reads CASRSGGSSYEQYF. For the CDR3, the DNA is TGTGCCAGCAGAAGTGGGGGTAGCTCCTACGAGCAGTACTTC.

This chain uses TRBV29-1 with TRBJ2-7; the D gene is possibly TRBD2 (5 bases). Germline values: CDR1 SQVTM, CDR2 ANQGSEA. Trimming stripped 7 bases from V and 9 bases from J, with 16 bases between. This CDR3 contains 11 residues. The CDR3 reads CSAGGRELQYF. The CDR3 DNA reads as TGCAGCGCCGGAGGAAGGGAGTTGCAGTACTTC.

As regards this clonotype: A much bigger clone sits one base away, suggesting this may be a read error. The chain joins TRBV6-5 to TRBJ2-3; D not certain. From germline, CDR1 is MNHEY and CDR2 SVGAGI. The CDR3 spans 14 residues. CDR3: CASSYPQSPDTQCF. For the CDR3, the DNA is TGTGCCAGCAGTTATCCACAGAGCCCAGATACGCAGTGTTTT.